The clone carrying this T cell receptor (beta chain) was recorded many times. The antigen is undetermined. This sample stems from a study of identical twins. General study findings and limits: Some out-of-frame alpha sequences were shared by twins, and these showed excess low generation probability.

MiXCR was run by TCRdb on the 5' RACE reads, yielding one entry per CDR3 protein. The data contain around 500,000 distinct CDR3 sequences, 12% to 15% of them seen just once; the ten biggest clones take up 0.5% to 0.65%. This CDR3 has 14 amino acids. V lost 6 bases, J lost 5 bases, and 16 bases lay in between. This same sample was also part of a study on yellow fever vaccine responses in identical twins. That publication notes: Vaccine T cell responses of twins reportedly seemed partly convergent and partly personalized.

The rearrangement joins TRBV12-3 or TRBV12-4 to TRBJ2-5; D is undetermined. Sequenced input: CD4+ T cells sorted from blood. The receptor was derived from a woman aged 18-29 years in good health. CDR3 sequence: CASSPLGMRETQYF. CDR3 DNA: TGTGCCAGCAGCCCCTTGGGGATGCGGGAGACCCAGTACTTC.